This T cell receptor beta chain was retrieved from a study of cytomegalovirus exposure and HLA in healthy donors. Vbeta (60) and Jbeta (13) primers were used in the PCR. Data came from immunoSEQ multiplex PCR; TCRdb stores just in-frame clones and leaves some out. Of about 140,000 clones in the sample, around four fifths are singletons; the top ten hold less than 1.5%. Overall study findings and caveats: A later analysis, which compared TCR beta chains of equal frequency, found the HLA-associated ones more clonally expanded. In vitro checks showed that a few CMV-associated chains really do target CMV antigens. The number of N-insertions in an Asian-associated ancestry cluster was reportedly below the roughly 620-donor mean in a later analysis. The study put 150 to 200 TCR beta chains on its list as cytomegalovirus-associated.

To note about this clone: Its antigen is not identified.

V lost 2 bases to trimming and J lost 4 bases, with 14 bases between them. CDR3 length: 16 residues. Germline V gene sequence: CDR1 SGHAT, CDR2 FQDESV (reference sequence). The specimen was PBMCs. The V and J genes are TRBV11-1 and TRBJ2-2, with D perhaps matching TRBD1 (6 bases). This receptor was identified in a male donor in good health and CMV-seropositive. CDR3 DNA: TGTGCCAGCAGCTTACAACAGGGCGGGTTCACCGGGGAGCTGTTTTTT. Translated: CASSLQQGGFTGELFF.